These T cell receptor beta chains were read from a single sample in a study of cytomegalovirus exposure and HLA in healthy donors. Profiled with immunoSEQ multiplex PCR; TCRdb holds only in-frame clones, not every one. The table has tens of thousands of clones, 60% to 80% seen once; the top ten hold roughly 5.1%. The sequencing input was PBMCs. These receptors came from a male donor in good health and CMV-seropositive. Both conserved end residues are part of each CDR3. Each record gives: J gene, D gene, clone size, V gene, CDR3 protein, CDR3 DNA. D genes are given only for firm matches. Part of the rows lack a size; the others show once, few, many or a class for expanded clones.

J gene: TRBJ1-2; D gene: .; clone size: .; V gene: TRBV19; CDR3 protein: CASSMGPGGYTF; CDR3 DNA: TGTGCCAGTAGTATGGGGCCTGGGGGCTACACCTTC
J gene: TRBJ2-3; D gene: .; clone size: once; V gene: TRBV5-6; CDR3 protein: CASSLEGLPSSTDTQYF; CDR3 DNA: TGTGCCAGCAGCTTGGAAGGACTTCCCTCTAGCACAGATACGCAGTATTTT
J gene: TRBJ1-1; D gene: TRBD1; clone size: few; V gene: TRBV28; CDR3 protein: CASRHGGRGLAEAFF; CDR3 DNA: TGTGCCAGCAGGCACGGAGGCAGGGGGCTGGCTGAAGCTTTCTTT
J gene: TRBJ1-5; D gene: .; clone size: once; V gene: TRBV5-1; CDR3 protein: CASSLGEGVSNQPQHF; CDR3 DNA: TGCGCCAGCAGCTTGGGGGAGGGTGTGAGCAATCAGCCCCAGCATTTT
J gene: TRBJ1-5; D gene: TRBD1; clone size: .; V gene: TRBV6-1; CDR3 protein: CASSGDRGSNQPQHF; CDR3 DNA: TGTGCCAGCAGTGGGGACAGGGGGAGCAATCAGCCCCAGCATTTT
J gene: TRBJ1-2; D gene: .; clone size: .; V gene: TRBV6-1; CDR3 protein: CASSELLLEYGYTF; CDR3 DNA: TGTGCCAGCAGTGAATTGTTGTTGGAGTATGGCTACACCTTC
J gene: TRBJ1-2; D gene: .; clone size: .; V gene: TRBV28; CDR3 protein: CASSHDNNFYGYTF; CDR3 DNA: TGTGCCAGCAGTCACGATAATAACTTCTATGGCTACACCTTC
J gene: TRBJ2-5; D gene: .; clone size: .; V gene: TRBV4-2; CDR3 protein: CASSLAVEPQYF; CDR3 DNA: TGTGCCAGCAGCCTTGCTGTTGAGCCCCAGTACTTC
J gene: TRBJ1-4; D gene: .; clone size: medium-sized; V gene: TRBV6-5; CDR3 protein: CASSYLPGLPNEKLFF; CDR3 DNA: TGTGCCAGCAGTTACCTACCGGGACTACCTAATGAAAAACTGTTTTTT
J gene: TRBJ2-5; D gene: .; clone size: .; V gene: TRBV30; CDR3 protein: CAWSVRRGRGRQETQYF; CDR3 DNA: TGTGCCTGGAGTGTACGTCGCGGCAGGGGCAGGCAAGAGACCCAGTACTTC
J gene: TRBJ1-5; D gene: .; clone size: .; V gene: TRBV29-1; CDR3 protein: CSVSEGLGQPQHF; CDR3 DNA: TGCAGCGTTTCCGAGGGTCTGGGTCAGCCCCAGCATTTT
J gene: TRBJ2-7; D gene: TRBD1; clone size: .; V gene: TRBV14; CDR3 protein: CASSQGQGFDEQYF; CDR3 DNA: TGTGCCAGCAGCCAGGGACAGGGATTTGACGAGCAATACTTC
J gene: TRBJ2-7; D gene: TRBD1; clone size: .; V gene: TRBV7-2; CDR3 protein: CASSQDRDRSYEQYF; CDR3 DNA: TGTGCCAGCAGCCAAGACAGGGACCGGTCCTACGAGCAGTACTTC
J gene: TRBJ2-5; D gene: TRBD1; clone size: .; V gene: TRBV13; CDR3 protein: CASRGDRDAKTQYF; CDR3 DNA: TGTGCCAGCAGGGGGGACAGGGACGCAAAGACCCAGTACTTC
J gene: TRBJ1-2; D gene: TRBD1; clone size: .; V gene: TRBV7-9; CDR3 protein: CASSSTGPLGYTF; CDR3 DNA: TGTGCCAGCAGCTCGACAGGGCCTCTTGGCTACACCTTC
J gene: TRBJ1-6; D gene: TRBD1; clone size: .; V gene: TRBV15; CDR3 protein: CAISRDYRGPFSPLHF; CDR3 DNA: TGTGCCATCAGCAGAGACTACAGGGGGCCGTTTTCACCCCTCCACTTT
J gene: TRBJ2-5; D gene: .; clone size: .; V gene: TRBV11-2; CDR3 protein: CASSPPPREDQETQYF; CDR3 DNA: TGTGCCAGCAGCCCACCGCCCAGGGAGGACCAAGAGACCCAGTACTTC
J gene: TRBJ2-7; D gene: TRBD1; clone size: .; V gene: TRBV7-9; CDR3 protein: CASSLVTGTGGYEQYF; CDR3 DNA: TGTGCCAGCAGCTTAGTAACCGGGACAGGGGGCTACGAGCAGTACTTC
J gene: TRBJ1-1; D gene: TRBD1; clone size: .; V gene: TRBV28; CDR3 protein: CASSLSWTGGAEAFF; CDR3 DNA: TGTGCCAGCAGTTTATCCTGGACAGGGGGCGCTGAAGCTTTCTTT
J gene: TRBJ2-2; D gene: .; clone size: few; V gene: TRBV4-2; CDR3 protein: CASSQDPETNTGELFF; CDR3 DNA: TGTGCCAGCAGCCAAGACCCGGAGACGAACACCGGGGAGCTGTTTTTT
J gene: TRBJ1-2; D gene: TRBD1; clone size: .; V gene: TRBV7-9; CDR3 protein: CASSSDREGYGYTF; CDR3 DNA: TGTGCCAGCAGCTCGGACAGGGAAGGCTATGGCTACACCTTC
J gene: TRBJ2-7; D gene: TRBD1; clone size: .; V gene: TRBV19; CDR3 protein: CASSFSRDRGYEQYF; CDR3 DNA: TGTGCCAGTAGTTTTTCCCGGGACAGGGGATACGAGCAGTACTTC
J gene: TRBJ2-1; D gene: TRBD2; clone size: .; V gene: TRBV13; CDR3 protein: CASSLKPGGDEQFF; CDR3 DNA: TGTGCCAGCAGCTTAAAACCGGGGGGGGATGAGCAGTTCTTC
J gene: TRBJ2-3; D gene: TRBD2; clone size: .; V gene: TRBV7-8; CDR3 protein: CASSAGTSGGTDTQYF; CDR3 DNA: TGTGCCAGCAGCGCGGGTACTAGCGGGGGCACAGATACGCAGTATTTT
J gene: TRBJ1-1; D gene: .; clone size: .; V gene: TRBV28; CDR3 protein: CASSSAHEMNTEAFF; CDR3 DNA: TGTGCCAGCAGTTCCGCCCACGAGATGAACACTGAAGCTTTCTTT
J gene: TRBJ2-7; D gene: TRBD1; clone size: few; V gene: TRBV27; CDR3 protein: CASSSNSDRNSYEQYF; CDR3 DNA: TGTGCCAGCAGTTCAAACTCGGACAGGAACTCCTACGAGCAGTACTTC
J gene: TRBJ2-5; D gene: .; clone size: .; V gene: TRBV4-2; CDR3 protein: CASSLSVEPQYF; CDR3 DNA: TGTGCCAGCAGCCTTTCTGTTGAGCCCCAGTACTTC
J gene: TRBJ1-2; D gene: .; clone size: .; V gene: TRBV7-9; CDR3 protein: CASSLDLTRVEYGYTF; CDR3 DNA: TGTGCCAGCAGCTTAGACCTCACCAGGGTAGAGTATGGCTACACCTTC
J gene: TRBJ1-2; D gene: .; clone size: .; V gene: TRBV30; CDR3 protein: CAWTGFATNYGYTF; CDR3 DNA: TGTGCCTGGACAGGGTTCGCAACTAACTATGGCTACACCTTC
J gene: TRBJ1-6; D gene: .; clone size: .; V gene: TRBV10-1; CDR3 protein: CASMCQGNSPLHF; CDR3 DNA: TGCGCCAGCATGTGTCAGGGAAATTCACCCCTCCACTTT
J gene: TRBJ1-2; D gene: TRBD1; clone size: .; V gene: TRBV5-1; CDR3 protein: CASSSAISGQGFGGYTF; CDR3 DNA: TGCGCCAGCAGCTCGGCCATATCCGGACAGGGTTTTGGTGGCTACACCTTC